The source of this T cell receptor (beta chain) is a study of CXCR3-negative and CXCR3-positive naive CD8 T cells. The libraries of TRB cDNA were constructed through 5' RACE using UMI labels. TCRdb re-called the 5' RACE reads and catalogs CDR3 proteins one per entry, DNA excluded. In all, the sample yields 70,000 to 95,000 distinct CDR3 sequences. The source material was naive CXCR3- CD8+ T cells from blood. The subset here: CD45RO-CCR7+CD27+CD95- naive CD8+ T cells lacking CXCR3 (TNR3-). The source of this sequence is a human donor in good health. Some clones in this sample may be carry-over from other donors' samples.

Here the CDR3 reads CSVVGTEGLAGNIQYF. The gene calls are TRBV29-1 and TRBJ2-4; there is no DNA to check the TCRdb D call of TRBD2. The germline V gene encodes CDR1 SQVTM and CDR2 ANQGSEA. The length of the CDR3 is 16 residues.